The 17 T cell receptor beta chains below all came from one sample that was sequenced in a study of blood T cell repertoires in COVID-19. Sequencing used immunoSEQ multiplex PCR; TCRdb keeps in-frame clones, though not all of them. Among 20,000 to 25,000 clones listed, around 87% were seen once. The specimen sequenced was peripheral blood. The receptors come from a human donor with active COVID-19. The donor label of this sample is uncertain.

The count of this clone is one. The rearrangement links TRBV4-2 to TRBJ1-2; D gene unclear. The CDR3 consists of 14 residues. V lost 0 bases and J lost 5, with 10 bases in between. Germline V CDR1 and CDR2: LGHNA, YNFKEQ. The CDR3 sequence is CASSQELVLYGYTF. For the CDR3, the DNA is TGTGCCAGCAGCCAAGAATTAGTCCTATATGGCTACACCTTC.

By frequency in the sample, this clone is medium-sized. V gene TRBV19 combines with J gene TRBJ1-2, with D perhaps matching TRBD1 (6 bases). Trimming stripped 3 bases from V and 8 bases from J, with 25 bases between. The CDR3 loop spans 17 amino acids. CDR1 is LNHDA and CDR2 is SQIVND in the germline V gene (reference sequence). In DNA form, the CDR3 reads TGTGCCAGTAGTATGTATTCGCCAGGGGTAAAGGGGTCGGGCTACACCTTC. It specifies CASSMYSPGVKGSGYTF.

The chain recombines TRBV5-1 with TRBJ1-2; tentative D call: TRBD1 (5 bases). Trimming took 9 bases from V and 7 from J, leaving 19 bases between them. This CDR3 has 13 amino acids. Looked up from germline, CDR1 is SGHRS and CDR2 is YFSETQ. CDR3 sequence: CAKAAGDGSGYTF. The CDR3, as DNA: TGCGCCAAAGCGGCGGGGGATGGCAGTGGCTACACCTTC. Full variable domain (missing parts from reference TRBV5-1 and TRBJ1-2): KAGVTQTPRYLIKTRGQQVTLSCSPISGHRSVSWYQQTPGQGLQFLFEYFSETQRNKGNFPGRFSGRQFSNSRSEMNVSTLELGDSALYLCAKAAGDGSGYTFGSGTRLTVV.

The chain has TRBV7-8 and TRBJ2-5; 16 bases are a match to TRBD2. This CDR3 region has 17 residues. V was pared by 8 bases and J by 7 bases, with 13 bases of the junction left unmatched. Looked up from germline, CDR1 is SGHVS and CDR2 is FQNEAQ. CDR3 region: CASLSGTSGGVTMTQYF. The DNA of the CDR3 is TGTGCCAGCCTTTCCGGGACTAGCGGGGGGGTAACAATGACCCAGTACTTC.

The rearrangement uses TRBV7-3 and TRBJ2-1, with 8 bases identical to TRBD2. The length of the CDR3 is 13 residues. V was pared by 6 bases and J by 5 bases, with 3 bases of the junction left unmatched. Germline V gene lookup returns CDR1 SGHTA and CDR2 FQGTGA. The CDR3 protein is CASSTSGDNEQFF. The DNA for the CDR3 is TGTGCCAGCAGTACTAGCGGAGACAATGAGCAGTTCTTC.

J is TRBJ1-2 and V is TRBV5-1, with D possibly matching TRBD1 (6 bases). The germline V gene encodes CDR1 SGHRS and CDR2 YFSETQ. The CDR3 length is 15 residues. V was trimmed by 0 bases and J by 1 base, leaving 10 bases between them. CDR3 DNA: TGCGCCAGCAGCTTGGACAGGGTAAATAACTATGGCTACACCTTC. This encodes CASSLDRVNNYGYTF.

This rearrangement joins TRBV11-2 to TRBJ1-2; D is uncertain. The V end lost 6 bases, the J end lost 6 bases, and 14 bases lay between the germline ends. Germline-derived CDR1 and CDR2 are SGHAT and FQNNGV. The CDR3 spans 13 residues. As DNA, the CDR3 is TGTGCCAGCAGTCCGGGGTGGATGGATGGCTACACCTTC. Translating gives CASSPGWMDGYTF.

The chain recombines TRBV10-2 with TRBJ2-7, with 8 bases fitting TRBD2. CDR1 and CDR2 (germline): WSHSY, SAAADI. The CDR3 loop spans 16 amino acids. Trimming took 3 bases from V and 3 from J; bases not matched to a gene: 10. The CDR3 DNA is TGCGCCAGCAGTGATGATCCAGCGGGAGCTAGCTACGAGCAGTACTTC. It is translated as CASSDDPAGASYEQYF.

The chain links TRBV11-2 to TRBJ2-6; D uncertain. Between the trimmed V and J ends, which lost 2 bases and 0 bases, there was a span of 5 bases. The germline CDR1 and CDR2 sequences are SGHAT and FQNNGV. This CDR3 spans 15 amino acids. This CDR3 reads CASSLSSSGANVLTF. The CDR3 DNA reads as TGTGCCAGCAGCTTATCTAGCTCTGGGGCCAACGTCCTGACTTTC. Full variable domain (rest looked up from reference TRBV11-2 and TRBJ2-6): EAGVAQSPRYKIIEKRQSVAFWCNPISGHATLYWYQQILGQGPKLLIQFQNNGVVDDSQLPKDRFSAERLKGVDSTLKIQPAKLEDSAVYLCASSLSSSGANVLTFGAGSRLTVL.

The chain carries TRBV6-2 or TRBV6-3 and TRBJ2-1; D possibly corresponds to TRBD1 (5 bases). Germline loops: CDR1 MNHEY, CDR2 SVGEGT. The V gene lost 3 bases and the J gene lost 1 base, with 7 bases spanning the gap. The CDR3 is 14 amino acids. The CDR3 protein is CASSYQGSYNEQFF. In DNA form, the CDR3 reads TGTGCCAGCAGTTATCAGGGATCCTACAATGAGCAGTTCTTC.

The chain links TRBV12-3 or TRBV12-4 to TRBJ1-2; D is unresolved. CDR3 length: 13 amino acids. Trimming removed 8 bases at V and 4 bases at J, with 14 bases between. CDR3 nucleotide sequence: TGTGCCAGCTCCGCCCTTCAGGCCTATGGCTACACCTTC. Translating gives CASSALQAYGYTF.

This clone has just one count. V is TRBV10-3 and J is TRBJ2-3, with TRBD2 matching over 7 bases. CDR3 size: 14 residues. The V segment lost 7 bases and the J segment 2 bases; nucleotides outside the gene matches: 6. CDR1 and CDR2 from the germline V gene are ENHRY and SYGVKD. The CDR3 nucleotides are TGTGCCATCAAACTAGCGCGGGACACAGATACGCAGTATTTT. Translating it yields CAIKLARDTDTQYF.

J is TRBJ2-3 and V is TRBV6-5; D perhaps matches TRBD2 (5 bases). V was pared by 0 bases and J by 5 bases, with 12 bases between. The germline gives CDR1 MNHEY, CDR2 SVGAGI. This CDR3 contains 15 residues. The chain's CDR3 is CASSYSKTAGDTQYF. The CDR3 nucleotides read TGTGCCAGCAGTTACTCGAAGACGGCGGGAGATACGCAGTATTTT.

The chain links TRBV10-3 to TRBJ2-7, with a tentative D call TRBD1 (5 bases). V was shortened by 7 bases and J by 3 bases, with 16 bases between the two germline ends. Germline V CDR1 and CDR2: ENHRY, SYGVKD. The CDR3 totals 14 residues. For the CDR3, the DNA is TGTGCCATCACGACAGACCTAAAGAACTACGAGCAGTACTTC. This gives the protein CAITTDLKNYEQYF.

This clone showed up just once. DNA of the CDR3: TGTGCCAGCAGTTTATCGTCGGGGGGGCCCTACGAGCAGTACTTC. This sequence encodes CASSLSSGGPYEQYF. The genes are TRBV27 and TRBJ2-7; TRBD2 matches at 8 bases. CDR1 is MNHEY, CDR2 SMNVEV, per germline (reference sequence). The CDR3 runs to 15 residues. The V segment lost 0 bases and the J segment 2 bases; nucleotides outside the gene matches: 3.

The gene calls are TRBV12-3 or TRBV12-4 and TRBJ1-1, with D perhaps TRBD1 (5 bases). The V and J ends lost 6 bases and 0 bases respectively, with 8 bases between them. CDR3 length equals 13 residues. This chain's CDR3 is CASSQTVNTEAFF. CDR3 coding DNA: TGTGCCAGCAGCCAGACAGTGAACACTGAAGCTTTCTTT.

J is TRBJ2-1 and V is TRBV18, with D perhaps matching TRBD2 (7 bases). This CDR3 has 15 amino acids. Germline V gives CDR1 KGHSH, CDR2 LQKENI. The germline V and J ends were trimmed by 3 bases and 7 bases, with 16 bases remaining between them. This chain's CDR3 is CASSPLVGGANEQFF. The CDR3, as DNA: TGTGCCAGCTCACCGCTAGTGGGGGGGGCTAATGAGCAGTTCTTC. Variable domain in full (rest from reference TRBV18 and TRBJ2-1): NAGVMQNPRHLVRRRGQEARLRCSPMKGHSHVYWYRQLPEEGLKFMVYLQKENIIDESGMPKERFSAEFPKEGPSILRIQQVVRGDSAAYFCASSPLVGGANEQFFGPGTRLTVL.